This entry lists 9 T cell receptor beta chains sequenced from one sample in a study of blood T cell repertoires in COVID-19. Some clones are missing from TCRdb's copy, which holds only in-frame ones; the method was immunoSEQ multiplex PCR. The data show around 150,000 clones, approximately 83% seen once. Material for sequencing was PBMCs or T cells enriched from blood (not recorded which). The receptors here all came from a woman aged 60-75 years who had recovered from COVID-19.

The genes are TRBV9 and TRBJ1-2, with unresolved D. V lost 3 bases and J lost 7, with 10 bases in between. The germline gives CDR1 SGDLS, CDR2 YYNGEE. CDR3 length: 12 residues. Here the CDR3 DNA reads TGTGCCAGCAGCGGAGGGCTCGGTGGCTACACCTTC. It encodes CASSGGLGGYTF.

The V and J genes are TRBV11-2 and TRBJ1-3; TRBD1 matches 11 bases. The germline gives CDR1 SGHAT, CDR2 FQNNGV. The CDR3 sequence is 17 residues long. V lost 5 bases to trimming and J lost 0 bases; unmatched junction nucleotides: 6. CDR3 amino acids: CASSPGQGAASGNTIYF. The CDR3 DNA reads as TGTGCCAGCAGCCCAGGACAGGGGGCAGCCTCTGGAAACACCATATATTTT.

This chain connects TRBV6-5 to TRBJ2-1; D might be TRBD2 (6 bases). The germline gives CDR1 MNHEY, CDR2 SVGAGI. The CDR3 contains 13 residues. Trimming removed 7 bases at V and 5 bases at J, with 12 bases between. CDR3: CASKLARDNEQFF. The CDR3 DNA reads as TGTGCCAGCAAACTAGCCCGCGACAATGAGCAGTTCTTC.

The CDR3 spells CASSLRRNTEAFF. CDR3 in DNA: TGTGCCAGCAGCTTAAGGAGGAACACTGAAGCTTTCTTT. This rearrangement joins TRBV11-1 to TRBJ1-1; D unclear. Germline CDR1 reads SGHAT; CDR2 reads FQDESV (reference sequence). The CDR3 contains 13 residues. Trimming stripped 2 bases from V and 1 base from J, with 5 bases between.

The V and J genes are TRBV5-1 and TRBJ2-7, with 7 bases matching TRBD1. This CDR3 region has 13 residues. J gave up 1 base and V 4 bases, and 2 bases lay outside the gene matches. Per the germline V gene, CDR1 is SGHRS and CDR2 is YFSETQ. The CDR3 reads CASSPGQSYEQYF. CDR3 in DNA: TGCGCCAGCAGCCCGGGACAGTCCTACGAGCAGTACTTC.

The chain couples TRBV9 to TRBJ2-1; TRBD1 matches at 7 bases. Germline V gives CDR1 SGDLS, CDR2 YYNGEE. V shed 4 bases and J 9 bases; nucleotides not matched to a gene: 7. The CDR3 extends over 13 amino acids. CDR3 protein: CASSLQPGGEQFF. The CDR3 bases are TGTGCCAGCAGCCTCCAGCCAGGGGGTGAGCAGTTCTTC.

The CDR3 DNA reads TGTGCCAGTAGCCCGGTGGCGGGAGTTGGGAAGTTCTTC. It encodes CASSPVAGVGKFF. The gene calls are TRBV19 and TRBJ2-1; 7 positions match TRBD2. Trimming cost V 6 bases and J 14 bases; bases outside gene matches: 13. The germline V gene encodes CDR1 LNHDA and CDR2 SQIVND (reference sequence). This CDR3 has 13 amino acids.

V gene TRBV10-1 combines with J gene TRBJ2-1; 7 bases map to TRBD2. J was trimmed by 3 bases and V by 6 bases; bases with no gene match: 11. The CDR3 runs to 16 residues. Looked up from germline, CDR1 is WNHNN and CDR2 is SYGVQD (reference sequence). The CDR3 bases are TGCGCCAGCAGGGGCGTTCGAGCGGGAAGCTACAATGAGCAGTTCTTC. Protein product: CASRGVRAGSYNEQFF.

In its sample, this clone was seen once. This chain joins TRBV30 and TRBJ2-1; possible D gene TRBD2, 5 bases. The CDR3 contains 14 residues. Trimming removed 5 bases at V and 0 bases at J, with 11 bases between. The germline gives CDR1 GTSNPN, CDR2 SVGIG (reference sequence). The CDR3 region has the DNA TGTGCCTGGGGTCGGCGGGCCTCCTACAATGAGCAGTTCTTC. Amino acid sequence: CAWGRRASYNEQFF.